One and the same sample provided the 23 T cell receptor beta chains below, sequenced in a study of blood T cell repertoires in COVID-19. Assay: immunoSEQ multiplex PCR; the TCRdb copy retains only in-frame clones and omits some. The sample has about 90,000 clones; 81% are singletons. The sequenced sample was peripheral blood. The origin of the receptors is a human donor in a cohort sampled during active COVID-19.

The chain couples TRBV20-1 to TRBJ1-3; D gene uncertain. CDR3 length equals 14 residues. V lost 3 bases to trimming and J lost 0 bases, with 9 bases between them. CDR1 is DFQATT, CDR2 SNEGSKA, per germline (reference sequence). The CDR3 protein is CSASDAVSGNTIYF. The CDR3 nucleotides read TGCAGTGCTAGTGACGCAGTCTCTGGAAACACCATATATTTT.

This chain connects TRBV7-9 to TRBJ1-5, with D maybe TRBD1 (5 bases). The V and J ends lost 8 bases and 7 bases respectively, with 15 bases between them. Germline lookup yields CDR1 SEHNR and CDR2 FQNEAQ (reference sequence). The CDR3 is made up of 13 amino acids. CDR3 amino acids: CASPRRGGQPQHF. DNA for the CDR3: TGTGCCAGCCCTCGTAGGGGAGGACAGCCCCAGCATTTT.

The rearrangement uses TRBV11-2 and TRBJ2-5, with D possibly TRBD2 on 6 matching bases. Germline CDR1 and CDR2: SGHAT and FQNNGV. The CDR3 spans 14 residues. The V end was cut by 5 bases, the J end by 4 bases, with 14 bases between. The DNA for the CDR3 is TGTGCCAGCAGCCAGGGACTCCGGGGAGAGACCCAGTACTTC. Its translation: CASSQGLRGETQYF. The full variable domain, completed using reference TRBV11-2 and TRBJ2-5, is EAGVAQSPRYKIIEKRQSVAFWCNPISGHATLYWYQQILGQGPKLLIQFQNNGVVDDSQLPKDRFSAERLKGVDSTLKIQPAKLEDSAVYLCASSQGLRGETQYFGPGTRLLVL.

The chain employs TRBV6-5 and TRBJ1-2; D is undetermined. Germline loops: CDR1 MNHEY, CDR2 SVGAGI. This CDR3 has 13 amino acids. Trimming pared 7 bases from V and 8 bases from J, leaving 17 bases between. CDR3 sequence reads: CASNPTWGGGYTF. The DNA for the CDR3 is TGTGCCAGCAACCCGACTTGGGGAGGGGGCTACACCTTC.

The CDR3 loop is CASLKNSNQPQHF. Here the CDR3 DNA reads TGTGCCAGCCTAAAAAATAGCAATCAGCCCCAGCATTTT. The gene calls are TRBV2 and TRBJ1-5; no firm D call. The CDR3 runs 13 residues. Trimming removed 8 bases at V and 0 bases at J, with 8 bases between. Germline lookup yields CDR1 SNHLY and CDR2 FYNNEI. The whole variable domain, filled in from reference TRBV2 and TRBJ1-5, reads EPEVTQTPSHQVTQMGQEVILRCVPISNHLYFYWYRQILGQKVEFLVSFYNNEISEKSEIFDDQFSVERPDGSNFTLKIRSTKLEDSAMYFCASLKNSNQPQHFGDGTRLSIL.

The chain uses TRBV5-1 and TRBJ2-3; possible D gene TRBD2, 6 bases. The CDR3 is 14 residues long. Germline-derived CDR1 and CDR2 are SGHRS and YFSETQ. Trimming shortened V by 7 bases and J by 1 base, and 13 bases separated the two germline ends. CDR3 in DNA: TGCGCCAGCCGGGCGGAGGGAGGCACAGATACGCAGTATTTT. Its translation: CASRAEGGTDTQYF.

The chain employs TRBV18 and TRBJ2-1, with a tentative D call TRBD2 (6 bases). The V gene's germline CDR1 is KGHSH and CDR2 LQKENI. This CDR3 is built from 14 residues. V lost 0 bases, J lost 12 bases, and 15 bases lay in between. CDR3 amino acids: CASSPPSQMEGQFF. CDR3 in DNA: TGTGCCAGCTCACCACCCTCTCAGATGGAGGGGCAGTTCTTC.

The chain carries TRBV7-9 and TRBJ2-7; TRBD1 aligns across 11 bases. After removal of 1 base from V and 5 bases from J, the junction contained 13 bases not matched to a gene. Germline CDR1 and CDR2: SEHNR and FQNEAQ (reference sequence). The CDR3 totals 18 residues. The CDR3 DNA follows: TGTGCCAGCAGCTTAGTTGCGGCCGCGGGGACAGGGGGAGACGAGCAGTACTTC. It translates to CASSLVAAAGTGGDEQYF.

CDR3 loop: CASSQGQGAYNEQFF. Written as DNA, the CDR3 is TGCGCCAGCAGCCAGGGACAGGGGGCCTACAATGAGCAGTTCTTC. The chain joins TRBV5-1 to TRBJ2-1; 11 nucleotides line up with TRBD1. Germline V gene data show CDR1 as SGHRS and CDR2 as YFSETQ. After removal of 4 bases from V and 2 bases from J, the junction contained 2 bases not matched to a gene. This CDR3 has 15 residues. Combining the CDR3 with reference TRBV5-1 and TRBJ2-1 gives the whole variable domain KAGVTQTPRYLIKTRGQQVTLSCSPISGHRSVSWYQQTPGQGLQFLFEYFSETQRNKGNFPGRFSGRQFSNSRSEMNVSTLELGDSALYLCASSQGQGAYNEQFFGPGTRLTVL.

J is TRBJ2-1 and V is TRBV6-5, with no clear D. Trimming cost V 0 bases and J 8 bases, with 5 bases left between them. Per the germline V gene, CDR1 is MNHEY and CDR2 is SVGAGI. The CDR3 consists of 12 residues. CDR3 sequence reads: CASSYSGHEQFF. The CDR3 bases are TGTGCCAGCAGTTACTCGGGCCATGAGCAGTTCTTC.

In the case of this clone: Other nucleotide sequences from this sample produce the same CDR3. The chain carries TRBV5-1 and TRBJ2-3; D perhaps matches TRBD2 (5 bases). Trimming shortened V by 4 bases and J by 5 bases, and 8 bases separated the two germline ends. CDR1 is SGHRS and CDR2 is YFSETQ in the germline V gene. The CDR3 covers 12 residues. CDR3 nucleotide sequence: TGCGCCAGCAGCCGTCGGGGAGATACGCAGTATTTT. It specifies CASSRRGDTQYF.

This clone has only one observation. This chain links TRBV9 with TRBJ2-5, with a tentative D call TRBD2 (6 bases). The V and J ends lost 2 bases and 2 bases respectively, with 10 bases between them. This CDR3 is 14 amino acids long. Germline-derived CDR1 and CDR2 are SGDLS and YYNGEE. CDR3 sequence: CASSVRDSQETQYF. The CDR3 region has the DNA TGTGCCAGCAGCGTCCGGGACTCGCAAGAGACCCAGTACTTC.

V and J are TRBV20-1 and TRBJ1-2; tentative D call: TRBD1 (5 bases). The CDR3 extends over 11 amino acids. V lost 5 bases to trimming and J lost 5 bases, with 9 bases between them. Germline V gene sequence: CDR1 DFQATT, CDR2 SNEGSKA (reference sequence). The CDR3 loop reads CSAPRQYGYTF. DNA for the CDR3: TGCAGTGCTCCTCGACAGTATGGCTACACCTTC.

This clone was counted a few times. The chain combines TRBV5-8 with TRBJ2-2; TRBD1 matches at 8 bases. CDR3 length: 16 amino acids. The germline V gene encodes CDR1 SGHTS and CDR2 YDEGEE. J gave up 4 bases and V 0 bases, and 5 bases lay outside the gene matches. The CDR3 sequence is CASSLDWTGTTGELFF. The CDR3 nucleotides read TGTGCCAGCAGCTTGGATTGGACAGGGACCACCGGGGAGCTGTTTTTT.

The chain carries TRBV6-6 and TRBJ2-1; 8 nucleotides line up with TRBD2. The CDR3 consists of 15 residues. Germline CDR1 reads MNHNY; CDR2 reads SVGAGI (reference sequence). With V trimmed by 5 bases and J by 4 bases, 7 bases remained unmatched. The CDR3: CASSTPGGGYNEQFF. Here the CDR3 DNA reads TGTGCCAGCAGTACCCCGGGCGGGGGGTACAATGAGCAGTTCTTC.

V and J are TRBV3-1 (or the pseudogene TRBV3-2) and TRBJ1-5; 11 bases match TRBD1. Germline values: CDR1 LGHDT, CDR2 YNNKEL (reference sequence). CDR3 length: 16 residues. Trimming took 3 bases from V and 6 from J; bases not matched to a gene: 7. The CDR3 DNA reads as TGTGCCAGCAGCCATGGGACAGGGGGATCAGGTCAGCCCCAGCATTTT. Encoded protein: CASSHGTGGSGQPQHF.

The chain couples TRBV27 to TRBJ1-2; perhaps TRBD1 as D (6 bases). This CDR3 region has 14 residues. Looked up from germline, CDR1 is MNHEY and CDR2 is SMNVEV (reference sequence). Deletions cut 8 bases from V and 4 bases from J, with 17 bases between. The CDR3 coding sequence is TGTGCCAGCGCATCCCAAACAGGGATCTATGGCTACACCTTC. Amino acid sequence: CASASQTGIYGYTF.

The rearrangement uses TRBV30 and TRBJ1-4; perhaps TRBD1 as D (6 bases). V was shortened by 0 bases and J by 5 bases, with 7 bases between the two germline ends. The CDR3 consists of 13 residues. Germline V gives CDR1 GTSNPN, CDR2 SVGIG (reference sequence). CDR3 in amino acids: CAWSVTGNEKLFF. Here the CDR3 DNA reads TGTGCCTGGAGTGTAACAGGGAATGAAAAACTGTTTTTT.

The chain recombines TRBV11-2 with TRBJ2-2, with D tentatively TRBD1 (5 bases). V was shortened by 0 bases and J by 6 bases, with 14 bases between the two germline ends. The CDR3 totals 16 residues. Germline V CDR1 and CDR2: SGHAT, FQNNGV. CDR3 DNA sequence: TGTGCCAGCAGCTTAGAGGGGCAGATAGTGGCCGGGGAGCTGTTTTTT. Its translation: CASSLEGQIVAGELFF.

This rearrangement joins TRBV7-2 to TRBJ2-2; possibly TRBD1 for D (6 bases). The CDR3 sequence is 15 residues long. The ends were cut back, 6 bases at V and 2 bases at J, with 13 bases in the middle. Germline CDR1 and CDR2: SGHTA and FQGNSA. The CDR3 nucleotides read TGTGCCAGCAGTTCAGGGGTGCTAAACACCGGGGAGCTGTTTTTT. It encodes CASSSGVLNTGELFF.

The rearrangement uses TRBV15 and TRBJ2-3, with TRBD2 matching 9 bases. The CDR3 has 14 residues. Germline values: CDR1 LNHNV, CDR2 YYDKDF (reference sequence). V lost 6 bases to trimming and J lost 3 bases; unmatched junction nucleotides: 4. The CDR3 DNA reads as TGTGCCACCAGGCTGGGACTAGCTACAGATACGCAGTATTTT. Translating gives CATRLGLATDTQYF.

In nucleotides, the CDR3 is TGTGCCAGCTCACCTCTCCAGGGTGACTACGAGCAGTACTTC. It encodes CASSPLQGDYEQYF. The chain is built from TRBV18 and TRBJ2-7; possibly TRBD1 for D (5 bases). With 3 bases removed from V and 3 bases from J, the gap between germline ends came to 12 bases. This CDR3 region has 14 residues. The germline V gene encodes CDR1 KGHSH and CDR2 LQKENI. Variable domain in full (rest from reference TRBV18 and TRBJ2-7): NAGVMQNPRHLVRRRGQEARLRCSPMKGHSHVYWYRQLPEEGLKFMVYLQKENIIDESGMPKERFSAEFPKEGPSILRIQQVVRGDSAAYFCASSPLQGDYEQYFGPGTRLTVT.

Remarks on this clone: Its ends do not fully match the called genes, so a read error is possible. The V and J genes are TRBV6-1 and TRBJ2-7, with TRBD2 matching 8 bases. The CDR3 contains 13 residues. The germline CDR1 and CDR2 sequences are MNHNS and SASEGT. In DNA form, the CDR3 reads TGTGCCAGCCGTGAGCGGGGGCGCTACCAGCAGTACTTC. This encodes CASRERGRYQQYF.